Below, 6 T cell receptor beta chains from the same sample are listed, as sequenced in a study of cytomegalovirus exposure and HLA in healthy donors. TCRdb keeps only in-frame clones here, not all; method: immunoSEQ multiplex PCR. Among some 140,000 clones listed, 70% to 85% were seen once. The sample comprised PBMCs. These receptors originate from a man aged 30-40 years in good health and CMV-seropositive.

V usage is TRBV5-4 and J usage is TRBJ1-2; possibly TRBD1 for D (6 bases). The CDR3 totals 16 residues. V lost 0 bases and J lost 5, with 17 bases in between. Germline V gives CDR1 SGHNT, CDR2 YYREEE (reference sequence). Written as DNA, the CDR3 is TGTGCCAGCAGCTTGGTCCCCCTTTGGACAGAGTATGGCTACACCTTC. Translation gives CASSLVPLWTEYGYTF.

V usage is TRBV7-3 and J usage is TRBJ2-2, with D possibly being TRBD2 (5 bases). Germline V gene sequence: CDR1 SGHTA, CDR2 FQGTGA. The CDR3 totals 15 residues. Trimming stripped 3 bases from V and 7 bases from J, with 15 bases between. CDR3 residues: CASSFGPPGNGELFF. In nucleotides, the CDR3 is TGTGCCAGCAGCTTCGGCCCCCCGGGAAACGGGGAGCTGTTTTTT.

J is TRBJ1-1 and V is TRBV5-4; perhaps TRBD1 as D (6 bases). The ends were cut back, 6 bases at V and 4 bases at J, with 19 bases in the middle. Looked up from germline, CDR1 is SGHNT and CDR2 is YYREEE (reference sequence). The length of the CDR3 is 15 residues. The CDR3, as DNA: TGTGCCAGCAACCCTCGGGGGGCGGACATCACTGAAGCTTTCTTT. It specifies CASNPRGADITEAFF. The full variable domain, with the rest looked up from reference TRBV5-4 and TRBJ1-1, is ETGVTQSPTHLIKTRGQQVTLRCSSQSGHNTVSWYQQALGQGPQFIFQYYREEENGRGNFPPRFSGLQFPNYSSELNVNALELDDSALYLCASNPRGADITEAFFGQGTRLTVV.

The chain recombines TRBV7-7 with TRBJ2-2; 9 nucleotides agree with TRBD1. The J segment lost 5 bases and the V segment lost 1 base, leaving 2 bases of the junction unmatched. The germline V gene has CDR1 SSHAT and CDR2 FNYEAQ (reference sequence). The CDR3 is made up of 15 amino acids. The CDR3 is CASSLGQGETGELFF. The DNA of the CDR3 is TGTGCCAGCAGCTTAGGACAGGGGGAAACCGGGGAGCTGTTTTTT.

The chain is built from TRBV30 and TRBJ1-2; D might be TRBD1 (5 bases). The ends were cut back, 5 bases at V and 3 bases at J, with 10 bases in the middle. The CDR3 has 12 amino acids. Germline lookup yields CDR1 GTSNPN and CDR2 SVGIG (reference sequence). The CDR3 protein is CAWGEQDYGYTF. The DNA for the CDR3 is TGTGCCTGGGGGGAACAGGACTATGGCTACACCTTC.

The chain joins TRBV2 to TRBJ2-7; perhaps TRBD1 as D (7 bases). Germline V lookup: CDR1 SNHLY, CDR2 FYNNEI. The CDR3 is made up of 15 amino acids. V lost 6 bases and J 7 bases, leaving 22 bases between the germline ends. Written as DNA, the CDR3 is TGTGCCAGCAGAGACCCAGGGGGTTTAGCGGAGGAGCAGTACTTC. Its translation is CASRDPGGLAEEQYF.